The rows below give T cell receptor beta chains drawn from one sample of a study of cytomegalovirus exposure and HLA in healthy donors. TCRdb's copy holds only in-frame clones and misses some; the assay was immunoSEQ multiplex PCR. The top ten hold around 2.5% of the sample, which has 150,000 or so clones, around 82% seen once. Sequencing was carried out using PBMCs. The receptors stem from a man aged 50 or older in good health and CMV-seronegative. Each CDR3 is given with its conserved first and last residue. A D gene is named only where the DNA matches it firmly. Size tells how often a clone was seen (once, few, many) or the class of an expanded clone, and some rows leave it out.

size	D	V	J	DNA	CDR3
.	TRBD1	TRBV5-1	TRBJ2-7	TGCGCCAGCAGCTGGCCCGACAGGGACAACGAGCAGTACTTC	CASSWPDRDNEQYF
.	.	TRBV5-4	TRBJ1-3	TGTGCCAGCAGCTTTCCGGGGGGCAACACCATATATTTT	CASSFPGGNTIYF
.	.	TRBV7-3	TRBJ1-1	TGTGCCAGCAGCTTCGCCAGGAACACTGAAGCTTTCTTT	CASSFARNTEAFF
.	.	TRBV6-5	TRBJ2-1	TGTGCCAGCAGTTACCAGCGTGGACTGACTAATGAGCAGTTCTTC	CASSYQRGLTNEQFF
.	.	TRBV5-1	TRBJ1-1	TGCGCCAGCGGCCCGAACAGGGATGCTAGGGCTTTCTTT	CASGPNRDARAFF
once	TRBD1	TRBV7-8	TRBJ2-7	TGTGCCAGCAGCCAAACGAACCGGGACAGGGGGAACTTC	CASSQTNRDRGNF
.	.	TRBV6-1	TRBJ2-4	TGTGCCAGCAGTAGGGGGGGGGAAGGCAAAAACATTCAGTACTTC	CASSRGGEGKNIQYF
.	.	TRBV6-5	TRBJ1-1	TGTGCCAGCAGCCCCTCTAGGAGCGCTGAAGCTTTCTTT	CASSPSRSAEAFF
.	TRBD1	TRBV7-6	TRBJ1-2	TGTGCCAGCAGCCCGAAGGACAGGGAGTATGGCTACACCTTC	CASSPKDREYGYTF
.	.	TRBV7-9	TRBJ1-2	TGTGCCAGCAGCTCGGGGACACACTATGGCTACACCTTC	CASSSGTHYGYTF
.	.	TRBV14	TRBJ2-7	TGTGCCAGCAGCCAAGGACCGGGAGCCGCCTACGAGCAGTACTTC	CASSQGPGAAYEQYF
.	.	TRBV29-1	TRBJ2-1	TGCAGCGTGGATGCCTGGAGCTCCTACAATGAGCAGTTCTTC	CSVDAWSSYNEQFF
.	.	TRBV7-8	TRBJ2-7	TGTGCCAGCAGCTTAGGGTCTTCCAGCTCCTACGAGCAGTACTTC	CASSLGSSSSYEQYF
.	.	TRBV5-1	TRBJ2-7	TGCGCCAGCAGCTTGTCAGGCAGCTCCTACGAGCAGTACTTC	CASSLSGSSYEQYF
once	TRBD2	TRBV7-2	TRBJ2-1	TGTGCCAGCAGCTTTGACGGGACTAGCGGGGGGGAGCAGTTCTTC	CASSFDGTSGGEQFF
many	TRBD1	TRBV19	TRBJ1-6	TGTGCCAGTAGTCTTGACAGGGGAGCTTGGTCACCCCTCCACTTT	CASSLDRGAWSPLHF
once	TRBD1	TRBV28	TRBJ2-5	TGTGCCAGCAGTTCGCAGACAGGGGGTATAGAGACCCAGTACTTC	CASSSQTGGIETQYF
.	.	TRBV7-9	TRBJ2-5	TGTGCCAGCAGCTTAGGGGTTTCTCAGGCCCAAGAGACCCAGTACTTC	CASSLGVSQAQETQYF
few	TRBD2	TRBV29-1	TRBJ2-7	TGCAGCGTTGAAGATGGTAGCGGGAGTCTCTACGAGCAGTACTTC	CSVEDGSGSLYEQYF
.	TRBD2	TRBV7-9	TRBJ2-1	TGTGCCAGCAGCGCCCTAGCGGGAGTGTCGGATGAGCAGTTCTTC	CASSALAGVSDEQFF
few	.	TRBV6-5	TRBJ1-1	TGTGCCAGCAGTTACGGGAGTTCCAACACTGAAGCTTTCTTT	CASSYGSSNTEAFF
.	.	TRBV7-2	TRBJ1-4	TGTGCCAGCAGCGCTAAAGGGGACAACTGGGGTGAAAAACTGTTTTTT	CASSAKGDNWGEKLFF
.	TRBD1	TRBV9	TRBJ2-3	TGTGCCAGCAGCGTATCCGGGACAGGGGGTATAGATACGCAGTATTTT	CASSVSGTGGIDTQYF